This T cell receptor beta chain comes out of a study of chemoradiotherapy in HPV16-positive cancers. Notes on the study in general: For HPV16-positive patients, expanding HPV-responsive T cells associated with longer recurrence-free survival.

Libraries were prepared by immunoSEQ multiplex PCR; TCRdb keeps only in-frame clonotypes and omits some of them. The table lists about 12,000 clones, around three quarters of them singletons, with roughly 2.2% in the top ten. Regarding this clone: Its antigen is currently unknown.

Looked up from germline, CDR1 is MNHEY and CDR2 is SMNVEV (reference sequence). With V trimmed by 5 bases and J by 4 bases, 16 bases remained unmatched. This CDR3 region has 17 residues. This material was collected from a patient who underwent chemoradiotherapy. This TCR was sampled from a human donor with HPV-associated anogenital cancer. The chain joins TRBV27 to TRBJ2-7, with TRBD2 matching 8 bases. In DNA form, the CDR3 reads TGTGCCAGCAGTCTCCTCGGGAGGGGCGACATCTGGTACGAGCAGTACTTC. Translating it yields CASSLLGRGDIWYEQYF.